This passage covers 27 T cell receptor beta chains from one sample sequenced in a study of beta chain features in type 1 diabetes. Investigators reverse transcribed all isolated RNA, so they sequenced expressed TCRB transcripts. The repertoire was sequenced with immunoSEQ multiplex PCR; TCRdb's copy has only in-frame clones and lacks some. The table records roughly 400,000 clones, around 13% of them present only once. The sample consisted of naive CD4+ T cells from blood. The receptors originated from a man under 40 in good health.

The chain combines TRBV19 with TRBJ2-7; 7 positions match TRBD2. The CDR3 has 13 amino acids. The V segment lost 4 bases and the J segment 4 bases; nucleotides outside the gene matches: 4. The germline V gene encodes CDR1 LNHDA and CDR2 SQIVND (reference sequence). This CDR3 is CASSTSGRYEQYF. The CDR3 nucleotides are TGTGCCAGTAGTACTAGCGGAAGGTACGAGCAGTACTTC.

This clone has a handful of counts. The chain recombines TRBV7-8 with TRBJ2-5; D is uncertain. V was pared by 4 bases and J by 4 bases, with 13 bases between. Germline V gene lookup returns CDR1 SGHVS and CDR2 FQNEAQ. This CDR3 is 14 amino acids long. CDR3 sequence (DNA): TGTGCCAGCAGCTGGGTAAAATCCCGAGAGACCCAGTACTTC. It is translated as CASSWVKSRETQYF.

Remarks on this clone: The same CDR3 is also encoded by other DNA sequences in this sample. The chain has TRBV2 and TRBJ2-2; 9 positions agree with TRBD1. The CDR3 length is 14 residues. V shed 4 bases and J 4 bases; nucleotides not matched to a gene: 1. Germline-derived CDR1 and CDR2 are SNHLY and FYNNEI. CDR3 protein: CASSADRGTGELFF. CDR3 nucleotide sequence: TGTGCCAGCAGTGCGGACAGGGGCACCGGGGAGCTGTTTTTT.

In this sample, this clone turned up a few times. The rearrangement links TRBV15 to TRBJ1-2, with D perhaps TRBD1 (5 bases). V lost 0 bases to trimming and J lost 7 bases, with 12 bases between them. The V gene's germline CDR1 is LNHNV and CDR2 YYDKDF (reference sequence). This CDR3 has 14 amino acids. CDR3 sequence reads: CATSRDLQGLGYTF. The CDR3 nucleotides read TGTGCCACCAGCAGAGATCTGCAGGGCCTTGGCTACACCTTC.

Only a few counts were recorded for this clone. The V gene is TRBV29-1, the J gene TRBJ2-3; no firm D call. The CDR3 has 14 residues. Trimming stripped 7 bases from V and 2 bases from J, with 16 bases between. Per germline, CDR1 SQVTM and CDR2 ANQGSEA. CDR3 DNA sequence: TGCAGCGCCAGGTGGGTCCAGACCACAGATACGCAGTATTTT. Residues: CSARWVQTTDTQYF.

V gene TRBV4-3 combines with J gene TRBJ1-2, with 7 bases identical to TRBD1. CDR3 length equals 16 residues. Germline V CDR1 and CDR2: LGHNA, YSLEER. V trimming: 4 bases; J trimming: 8 bases; junction bases outside the gene matches: 16. The DNA for the CDR3 is TGCGCCAGCAGCCCGTTACAGGGGACGGTTTCGGGCGGCTACACCTTC. Translating gives CASSPLQGTVSGGYTF.

The chain joins TRBV15 to TRBJ1-2; no clear D. V dropped 0 bases and J dropped 4 bases, with 9 bases sitting between them. The CDR3 has 14 amino acids. Looked up from germline, CDR1 is LNHNV and CDR2 is YYDKDF (reference sequence). CDR3 residues: CATSRDSGAYGYTF. CDR3 DNA sequence: TGTGCCACCAGCAGAGATTCGGGTGCCTATGGCTACACCTTC. The full variable domain, in which reference TRBV15 and TRBJ1-2 provide the parts outside the CDR3, is DAMVIQNPRYQVTQFGKPVTLSCSQTLNHNVMYWYQQKSSQAPKLLFHYYDKDFNNEADTPDNFQSRRPNTSFCFLDIRSPGLGDTAMYLCATSRDSGAYGYTFGSGTRLTVV.

This rearrangement joins TRBV9 to TRBJ1-6; D is unresolved. Looked up from germline, CDR1 is SGDLS and CDR2 is YYNGEE. The CDR3 is 16 residues long. V lost 3 bases and J lost 0, with 10 bases in between. CDR3 sequence: CASSAEVSSYNSPLHF. The CDR3 bases are TGTGCCAGCAGCGCGGAGGTCAGCTCCTATAATTCACCCCTCCACTTT.

This chain joins TRBV6-1 and TRBJ1-1; TRBD1 matches at 7 bases. Germline values: CDR1 MNHNS, CDR2 SASEGT. This CDR3 is 15 amino acids long. The V segment lost 7 bases and the J segment 2 bases; nucleotides outside the gene matches: 10. DNA of the CDR3: TGTGCCAGCACCTGGGAGGGACAGTTAAACACTGAAGCTTTCTTT. This encodes CASTWEGQLNTEAFF.

The sample holds a few counts of this clone. The chain is built from TRBV7-9 and TRBJ2-1, with TRBD2 matching over 11 bases. This CDR3 comprises 15 residues. From germline, CDR1 is SEHNR and CDR2 FQNEAQ (reference sequence). The trim removed 6 bases at V and 8 bases at J, leaving 9 bases unmatched. DNA of the CDR3: TGTGCCAGCAGGGATAGCGGGAGGGCCGTGGATGAGCAGTTCTTC. Translation: CASRDSGRAVDEQFF. The full variable domain, its missing parts supplied by reference TRBV7-9 and TRBJ2-1, is DTGVSQNPRHKITKRGQNVTFRCDPISEHNRLYWYRQTLGQGPEFLTYFQNEAQLEKSRLLSDRFSAERPKGSFSTLEIQRTEQGDSAMYLCASRDSGRAVDEQFFGPGTRLTVL.

The chain has TRBV29-1 and TRBJ1-1; the D is unclear. This CDR3 is built from 15 residues. Trimming shortened V by 5 bases and J by 3 bases, and 19 bases separated the two germline ends. Germline CDR1 is SQVTM and CDR2 is ANQGSEA. In nucleotides, the CDR3 is TGCAGCGTTCGACGCGATCTCATCCCGGACACTGAAGCTTTCTTT. Protein product: CSVRRDLIPDTEAFF. The full variable domain, its missing parts supplied by reference TRBV29-1 and TRBJ1-1, is SAVISQKPSRDICQRGTSLTIQCQVDSQVTMMFWYRQQPGQSLTLIATANQGSEATYESGFVIDKFPISRPNLTFSTLTVSNMSPEDSSIYLCSVRRDLIPDTEAFFGQGTRLTVV.

This clone showed up just a few times. This sequence joins TRBV30 and TRBJ2-1; D may be TRBD2 (5 bases). This CDR3 comprises 15 residues. CDR1 GTSNPN and CDR2 SVGIG come from the germline V gene (reference sequence). Trimming took 0 bases from V and 3 from J, leaving 12 bases between them. Written as DNA, the CDR3 is TGTGCCTGGAGTGTAAGGGAGCTTTTCTACAATGAGCAGTTCTTC. This codes for CAWSVRELFYNEQFF.

This clone was seen a handful of times. The V and J genes are TRBV28 and TRBJ2-7; TRBD1 agrees at 11 bases. The CDR3 sequence is 15 residues long. Germline V gives CDR1 MDHEN, CDR2 SYDVKM. V lost 5 bases, J lost 5 bases, and 8 bases stayed unmatched. This CDR3 reads CASSPSLGQGDEQYV. CDR3 sequence (DNA): TGTGCCAGCAGTCCAAGCCTGGGACAGGGGGACGAGCAGTACGTC.

This clone occurred a few times. This rearrangement joins TRBV5-1 to TRBJ2-5, with a possible D match to TRBD2 (6 bases). Trimming stripped 3 bases from V and 2 bases from J, with 11 bases between. This CDR3 region has 14 residues. Germline V lookup: CDR1 SGHRS, CDR2 YFSETQ. The CDR3 is CASSWLAYQETQYF. The CDR3 DNA sequence: TGCGCCAGCAGCTGGCTAGCGTATCAAGAGACCCAGTACTTC.

This chain joins TRBV7-8 and TRBJ2-4; 9 positions match TRBD2. The CDR3 is 20 amino acids. Germline V gene sequence: CDR1 SGHVS, CDR2 FQNEAQ. J lost 1 base, V lost 5 bases, and 18 bases had no gene match. The CDR3, as DNA: TGTGCCAGCAGCCCGGGGGCAGGGCTAGCGGGAAACGAGGCCAAAAACATTCAGTACTTC. Translation gives CASSPGAGLAGNEAKNIQYF.

This clone was seen many times. The chain has TRBV30 and TRBJ1-2; D remains ambiguous. V gave up 4 bases and J gave up 5 bases, with 8 bases separating them. This CDR3 region has 11 residues. Germline V gene sequence: CDR1 GTSNPN, CDR2 SVGIG (reference sequence). CDR3 nucleotides: TGTGCCTGGAATCCGGCATATGGCTACACCTTC. Protein sequence: CAWNPAYGYTF.

This clone turned up a few times. The V and J genes are TRBV15 and TRBJ2-1; TRBD2 matches at 10 bases. V was pared by 0 bases and J by 4 bases, with 12 bases of the junction left unmatched. CDR3 length equals 19 residues. Germline lookup yields CDR1 LNHNV and CDR2 YYDKDF (reference sequence). The CDR3 coding sequence is TGTGCCACCAGCAGAGATCGGGCCATAGCGGGAGGAGTATACAATGAGCAGTTCTTC. Protein sequence: CATSRDRAIAGGVYNEQFF.

This clone was seen a handful of times. The chain couples TRBV7-9 to TRBJ1-1, with a tentative D call TRBD1 (6 bases). Looked up from germline, CDR1 is SEHNR and CDR2 is FQNEAQ (reference sequence). Trimming took off 5 bases at V and 8 bases at J, with 15 bases between the two ends. This CDR3 spans 13 amino acids. CDR3 nucleotides: TGTGCCAGCAGCCCGTGGACAGCTGCAGAAGCTTTCTTT. Translated: CASSPWTAAEAFF.

This rearrangement joins TRBV2 to TRBJ1-1; D unclear. Per the germline V gene, CDR1 is SNHLY and CDR2 is FYNNEI. CDR3 length: 15 amino acids. Trimming removed 2 bases at V and 4 bases at J, with 14 bases between. This CDR3 reads CASSELTPGITEAFF. The DNA of the CDR3 is TGTGCCAGCAGTGAACTGACTCCCGGGATCACTGAAGCTTTCTTT.

This clone showed up just a few times. V and J are TRBV25-1 and TRBJ2-7; D is undetermined. Trimming removed 3 bases from V and 1 base from J, with 4 bases in between. Per germline, CDR1 MGHDK and CDR2 SYGVNS. CDR3 length: 12 amino acids. The CDR3: CASSDGSYEQYV. In DNA form, the CDR3 reads TGTGCCAGCAGTGACGGGTCCTACGAGCAGTACGTC.

The table lists this clone with a few counts. V and J are TRBV6-1 and TRBJ2-2; 11 bases are shared with TRBD2. Trimming cost V 3 bases and J 1 base; bases outside gene matches: 4. The CDR3 length is 17 residues. CDR1 and CDR2 from the germline V gene are MNHNS and SASEGT. CDR3 in amino acids: CASSDKGLAVNTGELFF. The CDR3 DNA reads TGTGCCAGCAGTGATAAGGGACTAGCGGTGAACACCGGGGAGCTGTTTTTT.

The chain recombines TRBV11-2 with TRBJ1-1, with no clear D. The ends were cut back, 4 bases at V and 4 bases at J, with 19 bases in the middle. The CDR3 runs 16 residues. Looked up from germline, CDR1 is SGHAT and CDR2 is FQNNGV. The CDR3 region has the DNA TGTGCCAGCAGCTCCCTAATCGGGTTAGGTAGCACTGAAGCTTTCTTT. As protein: CASSSLIGLGSTEAFF.

This clone was counted only a few times. The V gene is TRBV5-6, the J gene TRBJ1-4, with D possibly being TRBD1 (6 bases). V was pared by 4 bases and J by 4 bases, with 14 bases between. Germline V gene lookup returns CDR1 SGHDT and CDR2 YYEEEE. The CDR3 totals 15 residues. CDR3 DNA sequence: TGTGCCAGCAGCCTCGGACAGCCGCATAATGAAAAACTGTTTTTT. Protein product: CASSLGQPHNEKLFF.

V and J are TRBV15 and TRBJ2-2; tentative D call: TRBD1 (5 bases). CDR1 and CDR2 from the germline V gene are LNHNV and YYDKDF (reference sequence). The V gene lost 0 bases and the J gene lost 4 bases, with 9 bases spanning the gap. This CDR3 has 15 amino acids. CDR3 in amino acids: CATSRDRVGTGELFF. The CDR3 nucleotides are TGTGCCACCAGCAGAGACAGGGTGGGCACCGGGGAGCTGTTTTTT.

The J gene is TRBJ2-7, the V gene TRBV2; D is uncertain. CDR3 length: 16 residues. Trimming removed 0 bases from V and 3 bases from J, with 15 bases in between. Germline CDR1 SNHLY, CDR2 FYNNEI. This CDR3 reads CASSEAPLLSSYEQYV. CDR3 bases: TGTGCCAGCAGTGAAGCGCCACTTCTCTCCAGCTACGAGCAGTACGTC.

This clone was counted only a few times. The gene calls are TRBV13 and TRBJ2-2; 9 bases map to TRBD2. The CDR3 length is 16 residues. CDR1 and CDR2 (germline): PRHDT, FYEKMQ (reference sequence). Germline trimming cut 4 bases from V and 6 bases from J; bases unmatched to any gene: 9. The chain's CDR3 is CASSSGRSGSPGELFF. CDR3 nucleotide sequence: TGTGCCAGCAGCTCCGGCCGTAGCGGGAGCCCCGGGGAGCTGTTTTTT.

The rearrangement joins TRBV7-9 to TRBJ2-7, with TRBD1 matching over 12 bases. J gave up 5 bases and V 5 bases, and 4 bases lay outside the gene matches. Germline V gene sequence: CDR1 SEHNR, CDR2 FQNEAQ (reference sequence). The CDR3 runs to 14 residues. CDR3 region: CASSSGTGGNEQYF. The DNA of the CDR3 is TGTGCCAGCAGCAGCGGGACAGGGGGCAACGAGCAGTACTTC. Filled out from reference TRBV7-9 and TRBJ2-7, the complete variable domain reads DTGVSQNPRHKITKRGQNVTFRCDPISEHNRLYWYRQTLGQGPEFLTYFQNEAQLEKSRLLSDRFSAERPKGSFSTLEIQRTEQGDSAMYLCASSSGTGGNEQYFGPGTRLTVT.